The 20 T cell receptor beta chains below come from one sample, sequenced in a study of blood T cells in healthy people across ages. A second PCR of 7 to 11 cycles used a sample-barcoded 5' primer and a J-beta primer mix. In TCRdb, the 5' RACE reads were re-called with MiXCR into one record per CDR3 protein. The data hold 890,000 or so distinct CDR3 sequences, with under 80% observed a single time. The sequenced material came from blood. Receptors were obtained from a young man in good health.

The chain uses TRBV20-1 and TRBJ2-3; 14 bases are a match to TRBD2. This CDR3 is built from 16 residues. V shed 6 bases, J shed 4 bases, and the junction held 9 bases outside the gene matches. Germline assignment: CDR1 DFQATT and CDR2 SNEGSKA (reference sequence). This CDR3 reads CSALGTSGGISDTQYF. The CDR3 nucleotides read TGCAGTGCCCTTGGGACTAGCGGGGGTATTTCAGATACGCAGTATTTT.

The J gene is TRBJ2-2, the V gene TRBV6-5; tentative D call: TRBD2 (5 bases). V gave up 0 bases and J gave up 3 bases, with 8 bases separating them. The CDR3 sequence is 15 residues long. Looked up from germline, CDR1 is MNHEY and CDR2 is SVGAGI. CDR3 protein: CASSYSEGYTGELFF. The CDR3 nucleotides are TGTGCCAGCAGTTACTCAGAGGGTTACACCGGGGAGCTGTTTTTT.

V is TRBV7-9 and J is TRBJ1-2; perhaps TRBD1 as D (5 bases). Germline V gene lookup returns CDR1 SEHNR and CDR2 FQNEAQ (reference sequence). The V gene lost 5 bases and the J gene lost 4 bases, with 8 bases spanning the gap. The CDR3 extends over 12 amino acids. CDR3 in DNA: TGTGCCAGCAGCGCCGGGACCTATGGCTACACCTTC. Its translation is CASSAGTYGYTF.

This clonotype was picked up a small number of times. The chain employs TRBV11-2 and TRBJ2-5; 7 bases align to TRBD2. CDR1 and CDR2 (germline): SGHAT, FQNNGV. This CDR3 region has 15 residues. Trimming cost V 5 bases and J 6 bases; bases outside gene matches: 12. The CDR3: CASSISGAPLQTQYF. CDR3 coding DNA: TGTGCCAGCAGCATCAGCGGGGCCCCCCTGCAGACCCAGTACTTC.

The chain is built from TRBV13 and TRBJ2-3; D might be TRBD1 or TRBD2, each matching 6 bases. V lost 0 bases and J 2 bases, leaving 12 bases between the germline ends. Germline CDR1 PRHDT, CDR2 FYEKMQ (reference sequence). The CDR3 has 16 amino acids. The CDR3 loop reads CASSLGERGATDTQYF. CDR3 DNA sequence: TGTGCCAGCAGCTTAGGAGAAAGGGGGGCCACAGATACGCAGTATTTT.

This clonotype came up a few times. V is TRBV12-3 or TRBV12-4 and J is TRBJ1-6; D gene uncertain. V was cut by 3 bases and J by 7 bases, with 7 bases left in between. This CDR3 has 13 amino acids. The CDR3 region is CASSFQSNSPLHF. The CDR3 DNA reads TGTGCCAGCAGTTTTCAATCCAATTCACCCCTCCACTTT.

The genes are TRBV12-3 or TRBV12-4 and TRBJ2-1, with 10 bases that match TRBD2. CDR3 length: 14 residues. J gave up 8 bases and V 2 bases, and 3 bases lay outside the gene matches. CDR3 in amino acids: CASSLQRGGDEQFF. CDR3 coding DNA: TGTGCCAGCAGTTTACAGCGGGGGGGGGATGAGCAGTTCTTC.

This chain connects TRBV28 to TRBJ2-1; 7 nucleotides line up with TRBD2. In germline, CDR1 is MDHEN, CDR2 SYDVKM. The ends lost 2 bases at V and 5 bases at J; junction bases unmatched: 9. This CDR3 region has 16 residues. CDR3 loop: CASSLRGGSFHNEQFF. The DNA for the CDR3 is TGTGCCAGCAGTTTAAGAGGCGGGAGTTTCCACAATGAGCAGTTCTTC.

This clonotype has just a few counts. The V gene is TRBV20-1, the J gene TRBJ2-6, with D possibly being TRBD2 (5 bases). V dropped 6 bases and J dropped 1 base, with 16 bases sitting between them. This CDR3 is built from 16 residues. CDR1 DFQATT and CDR2 SNEGSKA come from the germline V gene (reference sequence). The CDR3 protein is CSAAGVGWSGANVLTF. The CDR3 nucleotides are TGCAGTGCCGCCGGGGTGGGGTGGTCTGGGGCCAACGTCCTGACTTTC.

This clonotype appeared a few times. This sequence joins TRBV20-1 and TRBJ1-6; a possible D gene is TRBD1 (5 bases). V was pared by 7 bases and J by 0 bases, with 16 bases between. The CDR3 is made up of 16 amino acids. Germline assignment: CDR1 DFQATT and CDR2 SNEGSKA (reference sequence). The CDR3 DNA is TGCAGTGTCACATCCGGGGGGAGCTCCTATAATTCACCCCTCCACTTT. Its protein is CSVTSGGSSYNSPLHF.

As for this clonotype: A junction end diverges from the germline sequence, so it may reflect a read error. This chain links TRBV6-6 with TRBJ2-5; 10 bases align to TRBD2. The CDR3 is 15 amino acids. Germline V gene lookup returns CDR1 MNHNY and CDR2 SVGAGI (reference sequence). DNA of the CDR3: TGTGCCGGCAGAGACAGCGGGGGGGCACCAGAGACCCAGTACTTC. It translates to CAGRDSGGAPETQYF.

CDR3 DNA: TGTGCCAGCAGCCAATGGGCCTTGTCCTATGGCTACACCTTC. It specifies CASSQWALSYGYTF. V usage is TRBV14 and J usage is TRBJ1-2; no clear D. This CDR3 is built from 14 residues. Germline loops: CDR1 SGHDN, CDR2 FVKESK. Trimming took 2 bases from V and 4 from J, leaving 11 bases between them.

CDR3 amino acids: CASSYPLSGGPYNEQFF. CDR3 in DNA: TGTGCCAGCAGTTACCCTCTTTCGGGGGGACCATACAATGAGCAGTTCTTC. The chain recombines TRBV6-2 or TRBV6-3 with TRBJ2-1; 7 bases are shared with TRBD2. The CDR3 sequence is 17 residues long. CDR1 MNHEY and CDR2 SVGEGT come from the germline V gene. V shed 2 bases, J shed 4 bases, and the junction held 11 bases outside the gene matches.

The table lists this clonotype with a few counts. This rearrangement joins TRBV7-8 to TRBJ2-7; either TRBD1 or TRBD2 may fit D (5 bases each). Trimming removed 5 bases from V and 6 bases from J, with 20 bases in between. The CDR3 has 15 amino acids. Per the germline V gene, CDR1 is SGHVS and CDR2 is FQNEAQ. CDR3 amino acids: CASSVSGTLLREQYF. The CDR3, as DNA: TGTGCCAGCAGCGTCTCCGGGACCCTTCTTCGCGAGCAGTACTTC.

The chain carries TRBV29-1 and TRBJ2-7, with unresolved D. V dropped 1 base and J dropped 3 bases, with 16 bases sitting between them. Germline-derived CDR1 and CDR2 are SQVTM and ANQGSEA. The CDR3 runs 15 residues. The CDR3: CSVEAQQNLGYEQYF. CDR3 DNA: TGCAGCGTTGAAGCCCAACAGAACTTAGGCTACGAGCAGTACTTC.

This chain connects TRBV6-5 to TRBJ2-1; D assignment may be TRBD1 or TRBD2 (6 bases each). V was clipped by 6 bases and J by 4 bases, with 16 bases between them. The CDR3 is made up of 15 amino acids. Germline V CDR1 and CDR2: MNHEY, SVGAGI. This CDR3 is CASRFLRDTYNEQFF. CDR3 nucleotides: TGTGCCAGCAGATTCCTGCGGGACACATACAATGAGCAGTTCTTC.

This clonotype appeared many times. The chain carries TRBV20-1 and TRBJ2-5; D unclear. The CDR3 is 14 amino acids. Germline V CDR1 and CDR2: DFQATT, SNEGSKA (reference sequence). V lost 4 bases, J lost 3 bases, and 15 bases lay in between. CDR3: CSAMHELLKETQYF. The CDR3, as DNA: TGCAGTGCTATGCATGAACTTTTAAAAGAGACCCAGTACTTC.

The rearrangement joins TRBV7-9 to TRBJ1-2; D is unresolved. The germline V gene has CDR1 SEHNR and CDR2 FQNEAQ (reference sequence). This CDR3 spans 15 amino acids. V lost 1 base and J lost 6, with 15 bases in between. The CDR3 DNA is TGTGCCAGCAGCTTAGGTGACCGAACTGCGGATGGCTACACCTTC. This gives the protein CASSLGDRTADGYTF.

The chain is built from TRBV4-2 and TRBJ2-5, with TRBD1 identical over 9 bases. Germline assignment: CDR1 LGHNA and CDR2 YNFKEQ. J gave up 11 bases and V 5 bases, and 18 bases lay outside the gene matches. This CDR3 comprises 16 residues. CDR3 coding DNA: TGTGCCAGCAGCGAGCGACAGGGGGACGACTCCTACGGGCAGTACTTC. Encoded protein: CASSERQGDDSYGQYF.

This clonotype showed up just a few times. In nucleotides, the CDR3 is TGCGCCAGCAGCCTTCTTGGGGGCACCGGGGAGCTGTTTTTT. It is translated as CASSLLGGTGELFF. The rearrangement joins TRBV4-3 to TRBJ2-2, with D tentatively TRBD1 or TRBD2 (5 bases each). Germline assignment: CDR1 LGHNA and CDR2 YSLEER. V shed 4 bases and J shed 4 bases, with 10 bases lying between them. The CDR3 is made up of 14 amino acids.